The next 27 T cell receptor beta chains were all read from a single sample in a study of CD8+ T cells in alopecia areata. RNA extraction was followed by reverse transcription into cDNA, which acted as the sequencing template. Libraries were prepared by immunoSEQ multiplex PCR; TCRdb keeps only in-frame clonotypes and omits some of them. The profile covers some 150,000 clones, with around half appearing a single time and around 19% taken by the ten largest. Source: CD8+ T cells sorted from blood, taken at week 0. Receptors were obtained from a human donor with alopecia areata.

This chain connects TRBV6-1 to TRBJ1-5; D possibly corresponds to TRBD1 (5 bases). V was trimmed by 7 bases and J by 4 bases, leaving 17 bases between them. The CDR3 consists of 15 residues. CDR1 is MNHNS, CDR2 SASEGT, per germline. CDR3 in amino acids: CASTVRQGWNQPQHF. CDR3 DNA: TGTGCCAGCACGGTGCGGCAGGGTTGGAATCAGCCCCAGCATTTT.

The chain has TRBV7-9 and TRBJ2-2; 7 nucleotides line up with TRBD1. The germline CDR1 and CDR2 sequences are SEHNR and FQNEAQ (reference sequence). V lost 1 base, J lost 6 bases, and 5 bases stayed unmatched. The CDR3 is 15 amino acids. Here the CDR3 DNA reads TGTGCCAGCAGCTTAGTATCGACAGGGCCCGGGGAGCTGTTTTTT. As protein: CASSLVSTGPGELFF.

This clone turned up a few times. This likely stems from a read error, as it lies one base from a far larger clone. The sample carries other DNA sequences with the same CDR3. This rearrangement joins TRBV7-2 to TRBJ2-3, with 8 bases identical to TRBD2. CDR1 SGHTA and CDR2 FQGNSA come from the germline V gene. The length of the CDR3 is 17 residues. V lost 5 bases, J lost 4 bases, and 14 bases stayed unmatched. Written as DNA, the CDR3 is TGTGCCAGCAGCCAAGATCCCCCAGCGGGGGCCGCAGATACGCAGTATTTT. This codes for CASSQDPPAGAADTQYF. Complete variable domain (other parts from reference TRBV7-2 and TRBJ2-3): GAGVSQSPSNKVTEKGKDVELRCDPISGHTALYWYRQSLGQGLEFLIYFQGNSAPDKSGLPSDRFSAERTGGSVSTLTIQRTQQEDSAVYLCASSQDPPAGAADTQYFGPGTRLTVL.

V is TRBV30 and J is TRBJ1-1, with D possibly matching TRBD1 (6 bases). The length of the CDR3 is 14 residues. Trimming removed 4 bases at V and 0 bases at J, with 12 bases between. Germline lookup yields CDR1 GTSNPN and CDR2 SVGIG (reference sequence). The DNA for the CDR3 is TGTGCCTGGACTGCAGGGGTCCTGAACACTGAAGCTTTCTTT. Its translation: CAWTAGVLNTEAFF.

The chain is built from TRBV29-1 and TRBJ2-7; TRBD1 is a possible D gene (6 bases). With 5 bases removed from V and 0 bases from J, the gap between germline ends came to 14 bases. From germline, CDR1 is SQVTM and CDR2 ANQGSEA. The CDR3 loop spans 14 amino acids. The CDR3 reads CSVTGTGSSYEQYF. The DNA of the CDR3 is TGCAGCGTTACCGGCACAGGGAGCTCCTACGAGCAGTACTTC.

Judged by abundance, this clone is large. The sample holds other DNA sequences that translate to the same CDR3. This chain uses TRBV14 with TRBJ1-1; no firm D call. Trimming cost V 1 base and J 12 bases, with 15 bases left between them. The CDR3 totals 13 residues. From germline, CDR1 is SGHDN and CDR2 FVKESK. The CDR3 sequence: CASSQVSRGSTFF. The DNA for the CDR3 is TGTGCCAGCAGCCAAGTTTCACGAGGCAGCACTTTCTTT.

CDR3: CASSGGSGSYEQYF. The DNA for the CDR3 is TGTGCCAGCAGCGGGGGAAGCGGGTCCTACGAGCAGTACTTC. The V and J genes are TRBV7-8 and TRBJ2-7; TRBD2 might be the D (6 bases). From germline, CDR1 is SGHVS and CDR2 FQNEAQ. The CDR3 runs 14 residues. V was cut by 5 bases and J by 1 base, with 12 bases left in between.

This clone was counted a few times. The chain recombines TRBV25-1 with TRBJ1-4, with a weak D call TRBD1 (5 bases). V dropped 3 bases and J dropped 8 bases, with 10 bases sitting between them. CDR1 MGHDK and CDR2 SYGVNS come from the germline V gene. This CDR3 contains 13 residues. The CDR3 DNA sequence: TGTGCCAGCAGTGAGGGGGGGTACGAAAAACTGTTTTTT. Its protein is CASSEGGYEKLFF. Full variable domain (rest looked up from reference TRBV25-1 and TRBJ1-4): EADIYQTPRYLVIGTGKKITLECSQTMGHDKMYWYQQDPGMELHLIHYSYGVNSTEKGDLSSESTVSRIRTEHFPLTLESARPSHTSQYLCASSEGGYEKLFFGSGTQLSVL.

This clone was counted only a few times. The chain carries TRBV25-1 and TRBJ1-2; D perhaps matches TRBD1 (6 bases). The CDR3 totals 13 residues. Per the germline V gene, CDR1 is MGHDK and CDR2 is SYGVNS. The V and J ends lost 6 bases and 2 bases respectively, with 10 bases between them. CDR3 in amino acids: CASSRGSNYGYTF. The CDR3 coding sequence is TGTGCCAGCAGCAGGGGATCGAACTATGGCTACACCTTC.

This clone was found a few times. The chain has TRBV27 and TRBJ1-2; D possibly corresponds to TRBD1 (6 bases). The CDR3 is made up of 14 amino acids. Germline V gene sequence: CDR1 MNHEY, CDR2 SMNVEV (reference sequence). Trimming left V 5 bases short and J 4 bases short, with 14 bases between. As DNA, the CDR3 is TGTGCCAGCAGTCAACAGGGCAATAGCTATGGCTACACCTTC. It specifies CASSQQGNSYGYTF.

J is TRBJ2-5 and V is TRBV4-3, with 9 bases lining up with TRBD2. This CDR3 is 17 amino acids long. J gave up 1 base and V 0 bases, and 6 bases lay outside the gene matches. Germline V gene lookup returns CDR1 LGHNA and CDR2 YSLEER. The CDR3 coding sequence is TGCGCCAGCAGCCAAGAATGGGGCGGGGGGGCCCAAGAGACCCAGTACTTC. Translating gives CASSQEWGGGAQETQYF.

The chain carries TRBV30 and TRBJ1-2, with D hard to call. The CDR3 is 13 amino acids. Germline V lookup: CDR1 GTSNPN, CDR2 SVGIG (reference sequence). Trimming took off 4 bases at V and 4 bases at J, with 13 bases between the two ends. Here the CDR3 DNA reads TGTGCCTGGATCCGGGGTGTGGGCTATGGCTACACCTTC. This translates into CAWIRGVGYGYTF.

J is TRBJ1-2 and V is TRBV13; no clear D gene. Looked up from germline, CDR1 is PRHDT and CDR2 is FYEKMQ (reference sequence). V lost 1 base and J 6 bases, leaving 6 bases between the germline ends. The CDR3 consists of 12 residues. CDR3 coding DNA: TGTGCCAGCAGCTTAGTGGGTAATGGCTACACCTTC. Protein sequence: CASSLVGNGYTF.

This clone was seen more than once but under ten times. The chain combines TRBV30 with TRBJ2-1; D is perhaps TRBD1 or TRBD2 (5 bases each). The CDR3 covers 14 residues. Per the germline V gene, CDR1 is GTSNPN and CDR2 is SVGIG (reference sequence). Between the trimmed V and J ends, which lost 6 bases and 5 bases, there was a span of 17 bases. The chain's CDR3 is CACWGTPSHNEQFF. The CDR3 DNA follows: TGTGCCTGTTGGGGGACCCCGTCCCACAATGAGCAGTTCTTC.

This chain uses TRBV2 with TRBJ2-5, with D possibly TRBD2 on 5 matching bases. Germline-derived CDR1 and CDR2 are SNHLY and FYNNEI. V was clipped by 4 bases and J by 3 bases, with 18 bases between them. This CDR3 is built from 16 residues. DNA of the CDR3: TGTGCCAGCAGTGCTGGTTGGGCTAGCTCAGAAGAGACCCAGTACTTC. It encodes CASSAGWASSEETQYF.

This clone was picked up a small number of times. The chain carries TRBV10-2 and TRBJ1-4; tentatively, D is TRBD1 (6 bases). The germline V gene has CDR1 WSHSY and CDR2 SAAADI. CDR3 length: 14 residues. The V gene lost 5 bases and the J gene lost 4 bases, with 11 bases spanning the gap. The CDR3 nucleotides are TGCGCCAGCAGTTCGGACAGCTTTAATGAAAAACTGTTTTTT. It encodes CASSSDSFNEKLFF.

The gene calls are TRBV15 and TRBJ2-1, with D perhaps TRBD2 (5 bases). The CDR3 consists of 13 residues. The germline V gene has CDR1 LNHNV and CDR2 YYDKDF (reference sequence). V was pared by 5 bases and J by 3 bases, with 8 bases between. The DNA for the CDR3 is TGTGCCACCAGCCTCCGGGACTACAATGAGCAGTTCTTC. Translated: CATSLRDYNEQFF.

CDR3 DNA: TGTGCCAGCAGCTTAGCCCCCAGGGACTCTGGGGCCAACGTCCTGACTTTC. This codes for CASSLAPRDSGANVLTF. The chain links TRBV11-2 to TRBJ2-6; possible D gene TRBD1, 5 bases. CDR1 is SGHAT and CDR2 is FQNNGV in the germline V gene. The CDR3 loop spans 17 amino acids. V was clipped by 1 base and J by 0 bases, with 10 bases between them.

The J gene is TRBJ2-4, the V gene TRBV7-9; no reliable D call. There are 15 residues in the CDR3. Germline CDR1 reads SEHNR; CDR2 reads FQNEAQ (reference sequence). V dropped 5 bases and J dropped 1 base, with 12 bases sitting between them. CDR3 sequence reads: CASSAAQDAKNIQYF. Written as DNA, the CDR3 is TGTGCCAGCAGCGCAGCGCAGGACGCCAAAAACATTCAGTACTTC. Full variable domain (outside the CDR3, taken from reference TRBV7-9 and TRBJ2-4): DTGVSQNPRHKITKRGQNVTFRCDPISEHNRLYWYRQTLGQGPEFLTYFQNEAQLEKSRLLSDRFSAERPKGSFSTLEIQRTEQGDSAMYLCASSAAQDAKNIQYFGAGTRLSVL.

Only a few counts were recorded for this clone. CDR3 in amino acids: CASSPTERGTDTQYF. The CDR3 nucleotides read TGTGCCAGCAGCCCTACCGAGCGTGGCACAGATACGCAGTATTTT. The chain recombines TRBV7-6 with TRBJ2-3; D gene uncertain. Germline values: CDR1 SGHVS, CDR2 FNYEAQ. CDR3 length: 15 residues. With 5 bases removed from V and 1 base from J, the gap between germline ends came to 13 bases.

Concerning this clone itself: Different DNA sequences within this sample yield the same CDR3. The chain links TRBV25-1 to TRBJ2-3, with D hard to call. This CDR3 comprises 15 residues. The V end lost 3 bases, the J end lost 0 bases, and 10 bases lay between the germline ends. Germline lookup yields CDR1 MGHDK and CDR2 SYGVNS. CDR3 sequence: CASSESLGSTDTQYF. CDR3 DNA sequence: TGTGCCAGCAGTGAGTCACTGGGAAGCACAGATACGCAGTATTTT.

This chain uses TRBV15 with TRBJ1-1; D gene ambiguous. Per germline, CDR1 LNHNV and CDR2 YYDKDF (reference sequence). The CDR3 covers 15 residues. Trimming stripped 0 bases from V and 0 bases from J, with 8 bases between. As DNA, the CDR3 is TGTGCCACCAGCAGAGATCGAGTTATGAACACTGAAGCTTTCTTT. Protein: CATSRDRVMNTEAFF.

The rearrangement uses TRBV2 and TRBJ2-2; D might be TRBD1 (7 bases). Trimming removed 10 bases at V and 6 bases at J, with 15 bases between. CDR1 is SNHLY, CDR2 FYNNEI, per germline. This CDR3 is 13 amino acids long. This CDR3 reads CATLQGGSGELFF. In DNA, the CDR3 is TGTGCCACCCTCCAGGGGGGATCCGGGGAGCTGTTTTTT.

The gene calls are TRBV5-6 and TRBJ2-1; D ambiguous. Germline CDR1 and CDR2: SGHDT and YYEEEE. Trimming left V 0 bases short and J 7 bases short, with 8 bases between. The CDR3 runs 13 residues. CDR3 region: CASSLALDNEQFF. CDR3 DNA sequence: TGTGCCAGCAGCTTGGCCTTGGATAATGAGCAGTTCTTC. The whole variable domain, filled in from reference TRBV5-6 and TRBJ2-1, reads DAGVTQSPTHLIKTRGQQVTLRCSPKSGHDTVSWYQQALGQGPQFIFQYYEEEERQRGNFPDRFSGHQFPNYSSELNVNALLLGDSALYLCASSLALDNEQFFGPGTRLTVL.

Only a few counts were recorded for this clone. This chain connects TRBV29-1 to TRBJ2-2; the match to TRBD1 covers 10 bases. CDR1 and CDR2 (germline): SQVTM, ANQGSEA. Unmatched junction bases numbered 5, after V lost 6 bases and J lost 1 base. This CDR3 is built from 15 residues. CDR3 in amino acids: CSVSRTGGNTGELFF. CDR3 DNA: TGCAGCGTCAGCCGGACAGGGGGGAACACCGGGGAGCTGTTTTTT.

The genes are TRBV25-1 and TRBJ1-1; no firm D call. The CDR3 runs 11 residues. In germline, CDR1 is MGHDK, CDR2 SYGVNS. Trimming took off 7 bases at V and 10 bases at J, with 13 bases between the two ends. CDR3 in amino acids: CASNSPDGAFF. Here the CDR3 DNA reads TGTGCCAGCAATTCTCCGGACGGAGCTTTCTTT.

V is TRBV30 and J is TRBJ2-1; TRBD1 matches 7 bases. Losses at the gene ends were 4 bases for V and 2 bases for J; bases not matched to a gene: 2. The CDR3 consists of 13 residues. Germline CDR1 and CDR2: GTSNPN and SVGIG (reference sequence). The CDR3 bases are TGTGCCTGGACTGGGACAGCCTACAATGAGCAGTTCTTC. This gives the protein CAWTGTAYNEQFF.